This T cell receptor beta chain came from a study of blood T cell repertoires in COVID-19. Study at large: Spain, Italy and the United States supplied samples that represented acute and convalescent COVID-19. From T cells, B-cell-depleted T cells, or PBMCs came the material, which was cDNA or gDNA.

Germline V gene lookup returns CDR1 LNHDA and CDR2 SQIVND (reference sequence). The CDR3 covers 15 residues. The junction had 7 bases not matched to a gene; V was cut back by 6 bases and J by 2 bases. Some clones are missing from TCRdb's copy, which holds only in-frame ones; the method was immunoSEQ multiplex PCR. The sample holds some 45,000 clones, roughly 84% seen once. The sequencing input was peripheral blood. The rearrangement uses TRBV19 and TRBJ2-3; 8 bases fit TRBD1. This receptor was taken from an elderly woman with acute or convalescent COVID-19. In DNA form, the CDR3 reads TGTGCCAGTAGGACCGGGACAGGATACACAGATACGCAGTATTTT. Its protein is CASRTGTGYTDTQYF.